The 12 T cell receptor beta chains presented below share a single source sample, sequenced in a study of vaccination effects on CD4 cells after COVID-19. The antigens of these receptors remain unknown. Here immunoSEQ multiplex PCR was the method, and the copy in TCRdb shows in-frame clones only, minus some. The sample records approximately 61,000 clones, about 81% being singletons. Once cultured for approximately eleven days, the cells underwent separation to obtain CD4+ T cells. Participants received two doses of either the BNT162b2 or mRNA-1273 vaccine. Sequences were derived from CD4+ T cells from PBMCs cultured without peptide, sampled after COVID-19 vaccination. These receptors originate from a human donor who received a COVID-19 vaccine.

The V and J genes are TRBV5-6 and TRBJ2-1; possibly TRBD1 for D (5 bases). Germline V gene sequence: CDR1 SGHDT, CDR2 YYEEEE. The CDR3 covers 13 residues. Between the trimmed V and J ends, which lost 0 bases and 9 bases, there was a span of 10 bases. CDR3 amino acids: CASSLGQGREQFF. The DNA of the CDR3 is TGTGCCAGCAGCTTGGGGCAGGGCCGTGAGCAGTTCTTC.

The DNA for the CDR3 is TGTGCCAGCAGTGAAGGGAGGGGACGGAACTATGGCTACACCTTC. This gives the protein CASSEGRGRNYGYTF. The V call is TRBV6-1, the J call TRBJ1-2; a weak D match, TRBD1 (5 bases). The CDR3 covers 15 residues. Looked up from germline, CDR1 is MNHNS and CDR2 is SASEGT. V was shortened by 1 base and J by 2 bases, with 11 bases between the two germline ends.

This clone was recorded a few times. V and J are TRBV14 and TRBJ2-2, with D hard to call. This CDR3 contains 13 residues. CDR1 is SGHDN, CDR2 FVKESK, per germline. Trimming shortened V by 7 bases and J by 2 bases, and 8 bases separated the two germline ends. The CDR3 spells CASTNINTGELFF. The CDR3 DNA is TGTGCCAGCACAAATATAAACACCGGGGAGCTGTTTTTT. Supplemented by reference TRBV14 and TRBJ2-2, the full variable domain reads EAGVTQFPSHSVIEKGQTVTLRCDPISGHDNLYWYRRVMGKEIKFLLHFVKESKQDESGMPNNRFLAERTGGTYSTLKVQPAELEDSGVYFCASTNINTGELFFGEGSRLTVL.

The chain carries TRBV11-1 and TRBJ2-1; possibly TRBD1 for D (6 bases). The CDR3 sequence is 15 residues long. CDR1 is SGHAT, CDR2 FQDESV, per germline (reference sequence). V was trimmed by 5 bases and J by 6 bases, leaving 17 bases between them. CDR3 residues: CASSPRGLVGNEQFF. The CDR3 DNA follows: TGTGCCAGCAGCCCCAGGGGTTTAGTGGGCAATGAGCAGTTCTTC.

This clone has more than one count but fewer than ten. The rearrangement links TRBV5-4 to TRBJ2-7; possibly TRBD1 for D (6 bases). V was pared by 4 bases and J by 3 bases, with 17 bases between. Germline V gene sequence: CDR1 SGHNT, CDR2 YYREEE (reference sequence). The CDR3 has 15 amino acids. The CDR3 DNA reads TGTGCCAGCAGCCTCCTAGGGGGAAAGGGCTACGAGCAGTACTTC. This codes for CASSLLGGKGYEQYF.

The V call is TRBV7-9, the J call TRBJ2-2, with D unresolved. The length of the CDR3 is 12 residues. V lost 2 bases and J 6 bases, leaving 4 bases between the germline ends. Germline assignment: CDR1 SEHNR and CDR2 FQNEAQ (reference sequence). DNA of the CDR3: TGTGCCAGCAGCTTACGGGCCGGGGAGCTGTTTTTT. It specifies CASSLRAGELFF. Filled out from reference TRBV7-9 and TRBJ2-2, the complete variable domain reads DTGVSQNPRHKITKRGQNVTFRCDPISEHNRLYWYRQTLGQGPEFLTYFQNEAQLEKSRLLSDRFSAERPKGSFSTLEIQRTEQGDSAMYLCASSLRAGELFFGEGSRLTVL.

This rearrangement joins TRBV24-1 to TRBJ2-1; the D gene is possibly TRBD2 (5 bases). CDR1 and CDR2 from the germline V gene are KGHDR and SFDVKD. Between the trimmed V and J ends, which lost 5 bases and 0 bases, there was a span of 13 bases. The CDR3 is made up of 16 amino acids. The CDR3 spells CATSGLRGSSYNEQFF. The CDR3 DNA follows: TGTGCCACCAGTGGCCTACGGGGTAGCTCCTACAATGAGCAGTTCTTC.

This clone was observed a few times. The chain combines TRBV3-1 (or the pseudogene TRBV3-2) with TRBJ1-2; 8 nucleotides agree with TRBD1. Germline V gene sequence: CDR1 LGHDT, CDR2 YNNKEL (reference sequence). The CDR3 is 15 residues long. After removal of 4 bases from V and 8 bases from J, the junction contained 12 bases not matched to a gene. In nucleotides, the CDR3 is TGTGCCAGCAGCCCTCAGGACAGGGCTACGAAGGGCTACACCTTC. This codes for CASSPQDRATKGYTF.

This chain connects TRBV19 to TRBJ2-1; weak D call: TRBD2 (6 bases). Germline CDR1 reads LNHDA; CDR2 reads SQIVND (reference sequence). This CDR3 contains 14 residues. V lost 0 bases to trimming and J lost 4 bases, with 7 bases between them. The CDR3 spells CASSIDGGYNEQFF. The CDR3 DNA reads TGTGCCAGTAGTATAGACGGGGGATACAATGAGCAGTTCTTC. The full variable domain, in which reference TRBV19 and TRBJ2-1 provide the parts outside the CDR3, is DGGITQSPKYLFRKEGQNVTLSCEQNLNHDAMYWYRQDPGQGLRLIYYSQIVNDFQKGDIAEGYSVSREKKESFPLTVTSAQKNPTAFYLCASSIDGGYNEQFFGPGTRLTVL.

This clone was observed a single time. The genes are TRBV9 and TRBJ2-1, with 9 bases lining up with TRBD2. V shed 4 bases and J 7 bases; nucleotides not matched to a gene: 9. The CDR3 consists of 15 residues. CDR1 SGDLS and CDR2 YYNGEE come from the germline V gene. The CDR3 coding sequence is TGTGCCAGCAGCCCGCGGGGGGGCCTAGGGAATGAGCAGTTCTTC. Translating gives CASSPRGGLGNEQFF.

This chain links TRBV12-3 or TRBV12-4 with TRBJ2-7; no clear D gene. V was shortened by 5 bases and J by 2 bases, with 4 bases between the two germline ends. The CDR3 totals 11 residues. CDR3 sequence: CASSVTYEQYF. The CDR3 DNA reads TGTGCCAGCAGTGTAACCTACGAGCAGTACTTC.

A few counts support this clone. The rearrangement uses TRBV15 and TRBJ1-4; no definite D call. Germline CDR1 and CDR2: LNHNV and YYDKDF (reference sequence). V dropped 2 bases and J dropped 0 bases, with 13 bases sitting between them. This CDR3 is 17 amino acids long. CDR3 sequence reads: CATSRSPVVATNEKLFF. The CDR3 DNA follows: TGTGCCACCAGCAGATCCCCAGTAGTTGCAACTAATGAAAAACTGTTTTTT.